A single sample gave rise to the 13 T cell receptor beta chains below, sequenced in a study of T cells after yellow fever vaccination (dated by TCRdb to the late 2010s). Libraries were constructed by 5' RACE. These reads were obtained on an Illumina HiSeq 2500. Through fastp at Q25 and MiXCR, TCRdb rebuilt clones from the public reads, retaining in-frame beta chains. One record per CDR3 amino acid sequence lists the most common genes and DNA. This sample holds approximately 550,000 distinct CDR3 sequences; 19% were observed only once. The ten largest account for more than 13% of the sample. Reading the label with the study, this specimen's treatment or condition is: live attenuated yellow fever vaccine strain. The sample consisted of PBMCs, taken 15 days after the yellow fever booster vaccination. These receptors all stem from a man between 25 and 39 years old who received the YFV17D yellow fever vaccine.

The rearrangement links TRBV7-3 to TRBJ2-7; D gene ambiguous. The CDR3 loop spans 14 amino acids. V lost 2 bases and J 3 bases, leaving 11 bases between the germline ends. Per germline, CDR1 SGHTA and CDR2 FQGTGA. This CDR3 reads CASSLSADGYEQYF. DNA of the CDR3: TGTGCCAGCAGCTTATCAGCTGATGGCTACGAGCAGTACTTC.

The CDR3 region is CSARDWRGTTDTQYF. CDR3 DNA: TGCAGTGCTAGAGACTGGAGGGGAACAACAGATACGCAGTATTTT. The chain combines TRBV20-1 with TRBJ2-3; D possibly corresponds to TRBD2 (6 bases). Germline CDR1 DFQATT, CDR2 SNEGSKA (reference sequence). The CDR3 extends over 15 amino acids. Trimming removed 0 bases at V and 3 bases at J, with 13 bases between.

This clonotype was found a few times. The V gene is TRBV27, the J gene TRBJ2-1; 9 bases align to TRBD2. The junction had 8 bases not matched to a gene; V was cut back by 2 bases and J by 0 bases. Germline assignment: CDR1 MNHEY and CDR2 SMNVEV (reference sequence). This CDR3 spans 18 amino acids. The CDR3 nucleotides are TGTGCCAGCAGTTTAGTCGGTTCAGCGGGAGGCTCCTACAATGAGCAGTTCTTC. Its protein product is CASSLVGSAGGSYNEQFF.

Regarding this clonotype: One junction end does not reproduce the germline sequence, and a read error may be involved. CDR3 loop: CSARDPDPYVQYF. The CDR3 coding sequence is TGCAGTGCTAGAGATCCTGATCCCTACGTGCAGTACTTC. The chain uses TRBV20-1 and TRBJ2-7; D not resolved. This CDR3 region has 13 residues. Looked up from germline, CDR1 is DFQATT and CDR2 is SNEGSKA (reference sequence).

The rearrangement uses TRBV5-4 and TRBJ1-2; perhaps TRBD1 as D (5 bases). This CDR3 has 16 residues. Germline loops: CDR1 SGHNT, CDR2 YYREEE (reference sequence). The V end was cut by 1 base, the J end by 4 bases, with 17 bases between. The CDR3 DNA follows: TGTGCCAGCAGCTTGACCACAGGACGAAGTACCTATGGCTACACCTTC. It yields the protein CASSLTTGRSTYGYTF.

The chain has TRBV6-2 or TRBV6-3 and TRBJ1-5; D may be TRBD1 (5 bases). V lost 6 bases, J lost 7 bases, and 16 bases lay in between. Germline V gives CDR1 MNHEY, CDR2 SVGEGT. The CDR3 runs to 14 residues. The CDR3 is CASSYGGVQQPQHF. DNA of the CDR3: TGTGCCAGCAGCTACGGGGGGGTGCAGCAGCCCCAGCATTTT.

This clonotype occurred a few times. The rearrangement uses TRBV20-1 and TRBJ2-2; 8 bases line up with TRBD2. J gave up 3 bases and V 3 bases, and 12 bases lay outside the gene matches. Germline-derived CDR1 and CDR2 are DFQATT and SNEGSKA (reference sequence). This CDR3 has 17 residues. In DNA form, the CDR3 reads TGCAGTGCTAGCCCCCCGGCGGGAGGAGTTGACACCGGGGAGCTGTTTTTT. Amino acid sequence: CSASPPAGGVDTGELFF.

This clonotype occurred many times. The chain couples TRBV20-1 to TRBJ1-1; no definite D call. This CDR3 contains 13 residues. Trimming left V 3 bases short and J 5 bases short, with 13 bases between. Germline V lookup: CDR1 DFQATT, CDR2 SNEGSKA (reference sequence). The CDR3 here is CSASVGKGTEAFF. For the CDR3, the DNA is TGCAGTGCTAGTGTAGGGAAGGGTACTGAAGCTTTCTTT.

This clonotype turned up a few times. V gene TRBV28 combines with J gene TRBJ2-7; D possibly matches TRBD1 or TRBD2 (5 bases each). The V end lost 4 bases, the J end lost 0 bases, and 13 bases lay between the germline ends. The CDR3 is 15 amino acids. Germline CDR1 and CDR2: MDHEN and SYDVKM. CDR3 region: CASSSVGTLSYEQYF. The CDR3, as DNA: TGTGCCAGCAGTTCGGTCGGGACCCTCTCCTACGAGCAGTACTTC.

V is TRBV12-3 or TRBV12-4 and J is TRBJ2-5; D remains unclear. With 8 bases removed from V and 0 bases from J, the gap between germline ends came to 13 bases. There are 14 residues in the CDR3. The CDR3 region is CASSLWTDQETQYF. CDR3 bases: TGTGCCAGCTCCCTTTGGACGGACCAAGAGACCCAGTACTTC.

The CDR3 region is CASSPIRENTGELFF. CDR3 nucleotides: TGTGCCAGCTCACCGATACGGGAGAACACCGGGGAGCTGTTTTTT. The V call is TRBV18, the J call TRBJ2-2; D might be TRBD2 (5 bases). Between the trimmed V and J ends, which lost 3 bases and 1 base, there was a span of 9 bases. CDR1 and CDR2 (germline): KGHSH, LQKENI. This CDR3 is built from 15 residues.

This clonotype was detected a few times. The rearrangement links TRBV3-1 to TRBJ1-2; no clear D. Trimming took 0 bases from V and 2 from J, leaving 16 bases between them. The germline CDR1 and CDR2 sequences are LGHDT and YNNKEL (reference sequence). This CDR3 spans 17 amino acids. The CDR3 DNA follows: TGTGCCAGCAGCCAAGATCTACGGACGAACCGAAACTATGGCTACACCTTC. Encoded protein: CASSQDLRTNRNYGYTF.

This clonotype was detected a few times. The chain combines TRBV9 with TRBJ2-1; 9 bases are a match to TRBD2. The CDR3 has 16 residues. Germline V lookup: CDR1 SGDLS, CDR2 YYNGEE. The ends lost 4 bases at V and 5 bases at J; junction bases unmatched: 10. Here the CDR3 DNA reads TGTGCCAGCAGCCCCCAACGGACTAGCGCCCACAATGAGCAGTTCTTC. Its translation: CASSPQRTSAHNEQFF.